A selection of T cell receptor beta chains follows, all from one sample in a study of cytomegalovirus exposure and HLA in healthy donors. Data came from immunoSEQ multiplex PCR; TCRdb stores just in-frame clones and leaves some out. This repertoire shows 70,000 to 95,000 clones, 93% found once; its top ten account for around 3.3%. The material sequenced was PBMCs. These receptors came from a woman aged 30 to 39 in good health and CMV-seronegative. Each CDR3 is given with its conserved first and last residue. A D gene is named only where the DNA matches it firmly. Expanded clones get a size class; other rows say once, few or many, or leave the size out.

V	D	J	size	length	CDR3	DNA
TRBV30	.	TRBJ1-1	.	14	CAWNNRHPNTEAFF	TGTGCCTGGAACAACCGACACCCGAACACTGAAGCTTTCTTT
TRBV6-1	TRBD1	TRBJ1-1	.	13	CASSEAGQGSAFF	TGTGCCAGCAGTGAAGCTGGACAGGGTTCAGCTTTCTTT
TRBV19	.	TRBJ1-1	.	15	CASSTIDSANTEAFF	TGTGCCAGTAGTACGATCGACAGCGCGAACACTGAAGCTTTCTTT
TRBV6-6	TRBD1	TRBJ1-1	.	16	CASSYPPGQGEPEAFF	TGTGCCAGCAGTTACCCCCCGGGACAGGGGGAACCTGAAGCTTTCTTT
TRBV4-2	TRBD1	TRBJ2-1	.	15	CASSQAGTDDNEQFF	TGTGCCAGCAGCCAAGCCGGGACAGACGACAATGAGCAGTTCTTC
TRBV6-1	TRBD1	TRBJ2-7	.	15	CASSSTGTGDYEQYF	TGTGCCAGCAGTAGTACCGGGACAGGGGATTACGAGCAGTACTTC
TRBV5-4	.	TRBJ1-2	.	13	CASSLVQGPGGTF	TGTGCCAGCAGCTTGGTACAGGGACCTGGCGGAACCTTC
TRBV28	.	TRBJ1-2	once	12	CAGNQGGYGYTF	TGTGCCGGAAACCAGGGTGGCTATGGCTACACCTTC
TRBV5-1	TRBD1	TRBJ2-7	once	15	CASSRDSGRSYEQYF	TGCGCCAGCAGCCGGGACAGCGGCCGCTCCTACGAGCAGTACTTC
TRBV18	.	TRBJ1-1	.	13	CASSQDSMGEAFF	TGTGCCAGCTCACAGGACAGTATGGGTGAAGCTTTCTTT
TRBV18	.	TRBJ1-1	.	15	CASSPIQYRDGTAFF	TGTGCCAGCTCACCGATACAATACAGGGATGGGACAGCTTTCTTT
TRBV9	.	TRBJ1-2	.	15	CASSPRAGEVYGYTF	TGTGCCAGCAGCCCCCGGGCGGGGGAAGTCTATGGCTACACCTTC